The entry below describes one TCR beta chain. Its antigen remains unidentified. Clones were read by immunoSEQ multiplex PCR, and TCRdb kept only the in-frame ones, dropping some. The sample has 120,000 to 150,000 clones, around 90% seen once. Second-dose recipients at about 4 or about 12 weeks were treated as one pooled group. The sample belongs to a study of T cell responses to AZD1222 COVID-19 vaccine. General study findings and limits: Donors were mostly white British, more females; clonal diversity possibly underestimated. Repertoire samples came only from after the peak T cell response.

This specimen was peripheral blood, taken 28 days after the second AZD1222 dose. The TCR comes from an adult who received the AZD1222 COVID-19 vaccine.

The CDR3 DNA reads TGTGCCAGCAGTTTTGACGCCGCCGGCTACACCTTC. Amino acid sequence: CASSFDAAGYTF. The V gene is TRBV7-9, the J gene TRBJ1-2; D not certain. Trimming took 6 bases from V and 8 from J, leaving 13 bases between them. The CDR3 loop spans 12 amino acids. Germline CDR1 SEHNR, CDR2 FQNEAQ (reference sequence). Full variable domain (rest looked up from reference TRBV7-9 and TRBJ1-2): DTGVSQNPRHKITKRGQNVTFRCDPISEHNRLYWYRQTLGQGPEFLTYFQNEAQLEKSRLLSDRFSAERPKGSFSTLEIQRTEQGDSAMYLCASSFDAAGYTFGSGTRLTVV.